The 4 T cell receptor beta chains given below trace back to one sample, sequenced in a study of blood T cell repertoires in COVID-19. Libraries were prepared by immunoSEQ multiplex PCR; TCRdb keeps only in-frame clonotypes and omits some of them. The sample yields about 180,000 clones, over 75% seen once. The specimen sequenced was PBMCs or T cells enriched from blood (not recorded which). These receptors all stem from a young woman who had recovered from COVID-19.

This chain links TRBV19 with TRBJ1-2; TRBD1 might be the D (6 bases). The CDR3 loop spans 18 amino acids. The germline CDR1 and CDR2 sequences are LNHDA and SQIVND (reference sequence). Between the trimmed V and J ends, which lost 7 bases and 6 bases, there was a span of 30 bases. CDR3 loop: CASTLRGQNYWNRHGYTF. The CDR3 DNA reads as TGTGCCAGTACCCTTCGGGGACAAAACTACTGGAATCGCCATGGCTACACCTTC.

In this sample, this clone turned up once. This chain links TRBV6-6 with TRBJ1-3; 8 bases are a match to TRBD1. V shed 7 bases and J 0 bases; nucleotides not matched to a gene: 2. CDR3 length equals 14 residues. Germline assignment: CDR1 MNHNY and CDR2 SVGAGI (reference sequence). CDR3 in DNA: TGTGCCAGCACCACAGGGGGCTCTGGAAACACCATATATTTT. This sequence encodes CASTTGGSGNTIYF.

The chain uses TRBV5-1 and TRBJ1-6; 7 nucleotides align to TRBD1. V lost 3 bases and J lost 7; bases outside the gene matches: 7. The germline V gene has CDR1 SGHRS and CDR2 YFSETQ. This CDR3 region has 15 residues. This chain's CDR3 is CASSSGGQFNSPLHF. For the CDR3, the DNA is TGCGCCAGCAGCTCCGGGGGACAGTTCAATTCACCCCTCCACTTT. The full variable domain, completed using reference TRBV5-1 and TRBJ1-6, is KAGVTQTPRYLIKTRGQQVTLSCSPISGHRSVSWYQQTPGQGLQFLFEYFSETQRNKGNFPGRFSGRQFSNSRSEMNVSTLELGDSALYLCASSSGGQFNSPLHFGNGTRLTVT.

The chain uses TRBV19 and TRBJ2-1; possibly TRBD2 for D (6 bases). V was pared by 1 base and J by 7 bases, with 8 bases between. From germline, CDR1 is LNHDA and CDR2 SQIVND (reference sequence). The CDR3 sequence is 13 residues long. This chain's CDR3 is CASSIVRGNEQFF. CDR3 DNA sequence: TGTGCCAGTAGTATAGTTCGGGGGAATGAGCAGTTCTTC.